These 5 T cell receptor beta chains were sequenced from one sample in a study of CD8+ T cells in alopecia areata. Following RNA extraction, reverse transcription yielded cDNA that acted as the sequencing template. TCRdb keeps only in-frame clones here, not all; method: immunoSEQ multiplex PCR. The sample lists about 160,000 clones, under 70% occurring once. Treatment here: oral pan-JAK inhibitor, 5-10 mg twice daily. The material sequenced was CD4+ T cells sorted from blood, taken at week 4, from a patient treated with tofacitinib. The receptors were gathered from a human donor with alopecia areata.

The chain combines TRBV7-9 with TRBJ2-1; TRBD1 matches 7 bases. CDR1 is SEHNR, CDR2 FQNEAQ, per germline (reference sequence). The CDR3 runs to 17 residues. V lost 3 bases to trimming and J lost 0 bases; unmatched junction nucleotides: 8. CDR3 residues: CASSLPRDRASYNEQFF. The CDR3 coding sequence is TGTGCCAGCAGCTTGCCCCGTGACAGGGCCTCCTACAATGAGCAGTTCTTC.

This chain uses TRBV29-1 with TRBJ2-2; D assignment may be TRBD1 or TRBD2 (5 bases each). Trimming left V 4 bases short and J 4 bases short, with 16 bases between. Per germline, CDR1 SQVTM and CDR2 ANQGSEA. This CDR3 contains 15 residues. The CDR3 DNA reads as TGCAGCGTTGGGTTGGGACCTAGTATCACCGGGGAGCTGTTTTTT. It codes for CSVGLGPSITGELFF.

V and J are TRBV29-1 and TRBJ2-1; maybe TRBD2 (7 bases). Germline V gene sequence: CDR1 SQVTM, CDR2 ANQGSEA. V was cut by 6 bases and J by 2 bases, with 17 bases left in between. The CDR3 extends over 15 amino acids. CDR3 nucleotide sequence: TGCAGCGTGTGGGGGGGGACAAATACCTACAATGAGCAGTTCTTC. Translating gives CSVWGGTNTYNEQFF.

CDR3 sequence (DNA): TGCAGTGTTTGGGACAGGGGAGAGACCCAGTACTTC. Protein: CSVWDRGETQYF. The V and J genes are TRBV29-1 and TRBJ2-5; 10 bases line up with TRBD1. Germline-derived CDR1 and CDR2 are SQVTM and ANQGSEA. The CDR3 is made up of 12 amino acids.

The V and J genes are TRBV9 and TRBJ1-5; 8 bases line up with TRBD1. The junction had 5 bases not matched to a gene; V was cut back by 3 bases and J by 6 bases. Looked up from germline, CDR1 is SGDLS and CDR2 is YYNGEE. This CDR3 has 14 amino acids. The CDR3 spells CASSAGTGGQPQHF. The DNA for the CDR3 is TGTGCCAGCAGCGCGGGGACAGGAGGTCAGCCCCAGCATTTT.